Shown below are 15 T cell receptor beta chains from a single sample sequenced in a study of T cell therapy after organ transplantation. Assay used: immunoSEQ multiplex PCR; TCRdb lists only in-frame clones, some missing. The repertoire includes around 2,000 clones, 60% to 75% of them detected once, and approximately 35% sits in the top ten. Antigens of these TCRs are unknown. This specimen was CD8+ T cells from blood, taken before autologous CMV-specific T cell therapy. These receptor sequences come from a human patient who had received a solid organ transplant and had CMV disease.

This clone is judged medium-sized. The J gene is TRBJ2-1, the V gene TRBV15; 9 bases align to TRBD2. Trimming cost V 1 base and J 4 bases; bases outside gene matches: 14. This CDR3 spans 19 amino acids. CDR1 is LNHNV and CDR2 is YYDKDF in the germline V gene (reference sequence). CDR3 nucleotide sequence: TGTGCCACCAGCAGAGTACCCGGGGCTAGCGGGGCCCAATACAATGAGCAGTTCTTC. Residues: CATSRVPGASGAQYNEQFF.

CDR3 DNA sequence: TGTGCCAGCAGCCCTCCTTGGGACACCGGGGAGCTGTTTTTT. Its protein is CASSPPWDTGELFF. V gene TRBV13 combines with J gene TRBJ2-2; D gene uncertain. The germline CDR1 and CDR2 sequences are PRHDT and FYEKMQ (reference sequence). The germline V and J ends were trimmed by 5 bases and 3 bases, with 10 bases remaining between them. The CDR3 sequence is 14 residues long.

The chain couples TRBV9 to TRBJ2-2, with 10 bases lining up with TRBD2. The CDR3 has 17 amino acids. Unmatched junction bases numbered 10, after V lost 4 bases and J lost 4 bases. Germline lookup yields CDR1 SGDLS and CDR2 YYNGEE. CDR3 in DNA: TGTGCCAGCAGCCCCCGGCTAGCGGGAGCGTTCACCGGGGAGCTGTTTTTT. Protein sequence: CASSPRLAGAFTGELFF. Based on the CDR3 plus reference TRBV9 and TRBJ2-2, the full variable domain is DSGVTQTPKHLITATGQRVTLRCSPRSGDLSVYWYQQSLDQGLQFLIQYYNGEERAKGNILERFSAQQFPDLHSELNLSSLELGDSALYFCASSPRLAGAFTGELFFGEGSRLTVL.

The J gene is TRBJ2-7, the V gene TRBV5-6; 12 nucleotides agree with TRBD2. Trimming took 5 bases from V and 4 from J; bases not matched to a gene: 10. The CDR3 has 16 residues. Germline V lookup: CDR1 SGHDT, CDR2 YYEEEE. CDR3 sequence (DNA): TGTGCCAGCAGTTACGGACTAGCGGGATCGACTTACGAGCAGTACTTC. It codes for CASSYGLAGSTYEQYF.

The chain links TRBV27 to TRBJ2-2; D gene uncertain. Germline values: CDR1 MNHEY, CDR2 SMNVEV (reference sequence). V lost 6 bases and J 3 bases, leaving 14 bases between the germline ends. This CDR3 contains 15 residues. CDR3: CASSWDSADTGELFF. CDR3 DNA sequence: TGTGCCAGCAGCTGGGATTCGGCCGACACCGGGGAGCTGTTTTTT.

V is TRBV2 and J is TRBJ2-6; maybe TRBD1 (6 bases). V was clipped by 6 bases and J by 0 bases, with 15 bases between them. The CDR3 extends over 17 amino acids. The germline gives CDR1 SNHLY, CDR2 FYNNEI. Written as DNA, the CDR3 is TGTGCCAGCAGACACCGGGACACTACCTCTGGGGCCAACGTCCTGACTTTC. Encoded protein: CASRHRDTTSGANVLTF.

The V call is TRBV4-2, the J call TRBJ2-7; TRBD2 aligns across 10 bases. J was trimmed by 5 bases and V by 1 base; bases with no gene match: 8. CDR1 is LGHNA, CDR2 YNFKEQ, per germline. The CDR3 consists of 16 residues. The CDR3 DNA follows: TGTGCCAGCAGCCAAGTGGCTAGCGGGAGCGTACACGAGCAGTACTTC. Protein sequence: CASSQVASGSVHEQYF.

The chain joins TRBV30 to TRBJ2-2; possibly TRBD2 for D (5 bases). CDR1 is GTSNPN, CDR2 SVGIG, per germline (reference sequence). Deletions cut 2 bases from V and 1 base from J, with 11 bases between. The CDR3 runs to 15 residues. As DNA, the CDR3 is TGTGCCTGGAGTCCCCAGAGGGAGAACACCGGGGAGCTGTTTTTT. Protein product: CAWSPQRENTGELFF.

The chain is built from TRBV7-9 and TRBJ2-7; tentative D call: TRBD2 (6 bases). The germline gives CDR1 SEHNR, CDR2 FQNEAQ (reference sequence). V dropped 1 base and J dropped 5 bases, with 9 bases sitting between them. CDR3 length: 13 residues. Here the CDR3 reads CASSLGGGNEQYF. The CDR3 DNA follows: TGTGCCAGCAGCTTAGGCGGAGGGAACGAGCAGTACTTC. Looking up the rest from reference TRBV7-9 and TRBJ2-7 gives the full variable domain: DTGVSQNPRHKITKRGQNVTFRCDPISEHNRLYWYRQTLGQGPEFLTYFQNEAQLEKSRLLSDRFSAERPKGSFSTLEIQRTEQGDSAMYLCASSLGGGNEQYFGPGTRLTVT.

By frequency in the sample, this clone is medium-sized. The DNA for the CDR3 is TGTGCCCACCCCAGGGTTTACGAGCAGTACTTC. This sequence encodes CAHPRVYEQYF. The chain recombines TRBV30 with TRBJ2-7, with D possibly being TRBD1 (5 bases). The V gene lost 8 bases and the J gene lost 4 bases, with 12 bases spanning the gap. The CDR3 length is 11 residues. Germline V gives CDR1 GTSNPN, CDR2 SVGIG (reference sequence). The full variable domain, its missing parts supplied by reference TRBV30 and TRBJ2-7, is SQTIHQWPATLVQPVGSPLSLECTVEGTSNPNLYWYRQAAGRGLQLLFYSVGIGQISSEVPQNLSASRPQDRQFILSSKKLLLSDSGFYLCAHPRVYEQYFGPGTRLTVT.

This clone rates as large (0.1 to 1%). CDR3 protein: CASSLAQGANYGYTF. CDR3 bases: TGTGCCAGCAGCTTAGCCCAGGGGGCTAACTATGGCTACACCTTC. The rearrangement uses TRBV7-9 and TRBJ1-2, with TRBD1 matching over 7 bases. V shed 0 bases and J 0 bases; nucleotides not matched to a gene: 1. This CDR3 contains 15 residues. From germline, CDR1 is SEHNR and CDR2 FQNEAQ (reference sequence). Variable domain in full (rest from reference TRBV7-9 and TRBJ1-2): DTGVSQNPRHKITKRGQNVTFRCDPISEHNRLYWYRQTLGQGPEFLTYFQNEAQLEKSRLLSDRFSAERPKGSFSTLEIQRTEQGDSAMYLCASSLAQGANYGYTFGSGTRLTVV.

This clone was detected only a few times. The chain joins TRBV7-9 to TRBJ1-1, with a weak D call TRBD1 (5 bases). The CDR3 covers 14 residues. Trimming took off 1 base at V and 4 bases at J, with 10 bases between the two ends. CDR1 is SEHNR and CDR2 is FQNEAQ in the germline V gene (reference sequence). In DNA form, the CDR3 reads TGTGCCAGCAGCTTAGACGGGGGGAGCACTGAAGCTTTCTTT. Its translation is CASSLDGGSTEAFF. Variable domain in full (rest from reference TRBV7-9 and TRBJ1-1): DTGVSQNPRHKITKRGQNVTFRCDPISEHNRLYWYRQTLGQGPEFLTYFQNEAQLEKSRLLSDRFSAERPKGSFSTLEIQRTEQGDSAMYLCASSLDGGSTEAFFGQGTRLTVV.

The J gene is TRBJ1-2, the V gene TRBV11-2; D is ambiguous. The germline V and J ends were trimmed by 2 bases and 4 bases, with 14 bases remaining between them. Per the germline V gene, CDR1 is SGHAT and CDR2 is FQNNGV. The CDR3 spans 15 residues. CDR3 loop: CASSLRSGDFYGYTF. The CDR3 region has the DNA TGTGCCAGCAGCTTAAGGTCGGGAGACTTCTATGGCTACACCTTC.

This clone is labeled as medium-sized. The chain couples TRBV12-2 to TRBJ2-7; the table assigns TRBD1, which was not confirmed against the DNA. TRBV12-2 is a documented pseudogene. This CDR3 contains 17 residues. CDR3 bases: TGTGCAAGTCGCTTAGGAGGGGACAGGGGTGTATTAAGCGAGCAGTACTTC. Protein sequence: CASRLGGDRGVLSEQYF.

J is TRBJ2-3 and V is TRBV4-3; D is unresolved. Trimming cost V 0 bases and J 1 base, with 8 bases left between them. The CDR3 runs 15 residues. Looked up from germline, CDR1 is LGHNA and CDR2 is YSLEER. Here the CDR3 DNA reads TGCGCCAGCAGCCAAGATTCCGGCCGCACAGATACGCAGTATTTT. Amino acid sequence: CASSQDSGRTDTQYF.